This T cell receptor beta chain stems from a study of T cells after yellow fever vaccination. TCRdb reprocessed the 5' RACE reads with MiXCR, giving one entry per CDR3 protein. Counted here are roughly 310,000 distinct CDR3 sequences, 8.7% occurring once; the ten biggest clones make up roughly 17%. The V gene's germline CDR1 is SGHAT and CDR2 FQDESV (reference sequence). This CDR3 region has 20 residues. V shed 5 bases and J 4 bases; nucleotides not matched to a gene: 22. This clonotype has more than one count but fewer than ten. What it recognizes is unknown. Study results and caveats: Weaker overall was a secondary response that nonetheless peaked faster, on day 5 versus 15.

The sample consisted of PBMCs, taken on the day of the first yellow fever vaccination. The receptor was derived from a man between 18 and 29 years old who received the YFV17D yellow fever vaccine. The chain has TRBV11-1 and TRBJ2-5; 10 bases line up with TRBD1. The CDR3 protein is CASSELVRQGAGVLRETQYF. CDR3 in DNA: TGTGCCAGCAGCGAACTCGTCCGACAGGGGGCGGGGGTGTTACGAGAGACCCAGTACTTC.